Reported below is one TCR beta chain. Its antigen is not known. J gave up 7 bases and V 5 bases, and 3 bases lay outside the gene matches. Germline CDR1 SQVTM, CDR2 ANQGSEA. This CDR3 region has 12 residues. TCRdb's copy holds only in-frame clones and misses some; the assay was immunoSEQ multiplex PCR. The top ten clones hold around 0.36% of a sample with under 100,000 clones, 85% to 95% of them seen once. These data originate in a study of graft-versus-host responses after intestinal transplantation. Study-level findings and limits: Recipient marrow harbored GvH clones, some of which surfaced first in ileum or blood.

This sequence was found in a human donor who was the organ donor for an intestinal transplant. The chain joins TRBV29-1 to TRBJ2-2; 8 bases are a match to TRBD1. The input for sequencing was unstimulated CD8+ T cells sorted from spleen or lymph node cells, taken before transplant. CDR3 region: CSVRQGHGELFF. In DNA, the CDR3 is TGCAGCGTTAGACAGGGGCACGGGGAGCTGTTTTTT.